This entry lists 19 T cell receptor beta chains sequenced from one sample in a study of TIL therapy for anti-PD-1-resistant metastatic lung cancer. Regarding time point: pre-treatment sample, taken before nivolumab and TIL therapy. This was the immunoSEQ v3 assay. TCRdb keeps only in-frame clones here, not all; method: immunoSEQ multiplex PCR. The data contain about 19,000 clones, almost 80% of them singletons. The starting material was blood, obtained at baseline. These receptors were collected from a person aged 25 to 80 with non-small cell lung cancer.

The rearrangement joins TRBV18 to TRBJ2-2, with a tentative D call TRBD2 (6 bases). The CDR3 length is 13 residues. V was cut by 8 bases and J by 5 bases, with 12 bases left in between. Per germline, CDR1 KGHSH and CDR2 LQKENI. DNA of the CDR3: TGTGCCAGCCAATTGGCGGGAACCGGGGAGCTGTTTTTT. It is translated as CASQLAGTGELFF.

This chain uses TRBV6-5 with TRBJ2-7; 7 bases are a match to TRBD2. The CDR3 has 14 residues. The germline V gene encodes CDR1 MNHEY and CDR2 SVGAGI. V trimming: 11 bases; J trimming: 6 bases; junction bases outside the gene matches: 16. CDR3 residues: CACWGGSGKREQYF. In DNA, the CDR3 is TGTGCCTGCTGGGGGGGTTCCGGGAAGCGCGAGCAGTACTTC.

V gene TRBV5-6 combines with J gene TRBJ2-5; D gene ambiguous. CDR1 is SGHDT, CDR2 YYEEEE, per germline. V was pared by 1 base and J by 4 bases, with 11 bases between. The length of the CDR3 is 14 residues. CDR3 bases: TGTGCCAGCAGCTTGCTGGGGAAGCGAGAGACCCAGTACTTC. Amino acid sequence: CASSLLGKRETQYF.

V gene TRBV3-1 (or the pseudogene TRBV3-2) combines with J gene TRBJ2-1; 8 bases line up with TRBD2. CDR1 is LGHDT and CDR2 is YNNKEL in the germline V gene (reference sequence). This CDR3 comprises 14 residues. The V gene end was trimmed by 5 bases and the J gene end by 4 bases; junction bases not matched to a gene: 4. CDR3 coding DNA: TGTGCCAGCAGCTTTCAGCGGGGGTACAATGAGCAGTTCTTC. As protein: CASSFQRGYNEQFF.

The V and J genes are TRBV29-1 and TRBJ1-1; D is unresolved. Germline V gene sequence: CDR1 SQVTM, CDR2 ANQGSEA. Trimming left V 6 bases short and J 10 bases short, with 24 bases between. This CDR3 spans 14 amino acids. The chain's CDR3 is CSVTPSLQPMGAFF. CDR3 coding DNA: TGCAGCGTCACCCCTTCACTTCAGCCCATGGGAGCTTTCTTT.

The chain is built from TRBV5-1 and TRBJ2-1; the D gene could be TRBD1 or TRBD2 (5 bases each). The CDR3 is 17 residues long. The V gene lost 4 bases and the J gene lost 5 bases, with 22 bases spanning the gap. Germline CDR1 SGHRS, CDR2 YFSETQ. In DNA, the CDR3 is TGCGCCAGCAGCCTTGGCCACCGGGACCATAAAAACAATGAGCAGTTCTTC. Encoded protein: CASSLGHRDHKNNEQFF. The full variable domain, with the rest looked up from reference TRBV5-1 and TRBJ2-1, is KAGVTQTPRYLIKTRGQQVTLSCSPISGHRSVSWYQQTPGQGLQFLFEYFSETQRNKGNFPGRFSGRQFSNSRSEMNVSTLELGDSALYLCASSLGHRDHKNNEQFFGPGTRLTVL.

The chain joins TRBV6-5 to TRBJ1-6, with 8 bases matching TRBD1. Germline V gene sequence: CDR1 MNHEY, CDR2 SVGAGI. The CDR3 contains 14 residues. V shed 7 bases, J shed 10 bases, and the junction held 9 bases outside the gene matches. DNA of the CDR3: TGTGCCAGCACCTCAGGACAGGGAGAGTCACCCCTCCACTTT. This sequence encodes CASTSGQGESPLHF.

The chain combines TRBV6-4 with TRBJ2-7; 11 bases align to TRBD2. CDR1 and CDR2 from the germline V gene are MRHNA and SNTAGT. This CDR3 has 14 amino acids. With V trimmed by 4 bases and J by 1 base, 0 bases remained unmatched. CDR3 protein: CASSGLAGSYEQYF. The CDR3, as DNA: TGTGCCAGCAGTGGACTAGCGGGATCCTACGAGCAGTACTTC.

The CDR3 sequence: CASSWENDRNTEAFF. CDR3 nucleotide sequence: TGCGCCAGCAGCTGGGAGAACGATAGAAACACTGAAGCTTTCTTT. V and J are TRBV5-1 and TRBJ1-1; D is unresolved. Germline V gene data show CDR1 as SGHRS and CDR2 as YFSETQ. V dropped 3 bases and J dropped 2 bases, with 14 bases sitting between them. CDR3 size: 15 residues.

The rearrangement links TRBV6-5 to TRBJ1-5; TRBD1 matches at 12 bases. V was pared by 6 bases and J by 6 bases, with 6 bases of the junction left unmatched. Germline lookup yields CDR1 MNHEY and CDR2 SVGAGI. The CDR3 has 15 amino acids. The DNA of the CDR3 is TGTGCCAGCAGGGGGACAGGGGGCGCAGGTCAGCCCCAGCATTTT. This translates into CASRGTGGAGQPQHF.

This chain links TRBV6-1 with TRBJ2-1, with 11 bases fitting TRBD2. Trimming at V came to 2 bases and at J to 2 bases, leaving 8 bases not matched to a gene. CDR3 length: 18 residues. Germline V lookup: CDR1 MNHNS, CDR2 SASEGT. The DNA for the CDR3 is TGTGCCAGCAGTGAATTTTTGGGACTAGCGGATCCCTACAATGAGCAGTTCTTC. As protein: CASSEFLGLADPYNEQFF.

This clone was found a few times. V is TRBV10-3 and J is TRBJ1-5; D is ambiguous. The CDR3 consists of 15 residues. In germline, CDR1 is ENHRY, CDR2 SYGVKD. Trimming stripped 2 bases from V and 0 bases from J, with 8 bases between. This CDR3 reads CAISEATTSNQPQHF. The DNA of the CDR3 is TGTGCCATCAGTGAGGCGACAACTAGCAATCAGCCCCAGCATTTT.

The gene calls are TRBV10-3 and TRBJ1-4; tentatively, D is TRBD1 (6 bases). The germline V gene has CDR1 ENHRY and CDR2 SYGVKD. Trimming took off 6 bases at V and 0 bases at J, with 17 bases between the two ends. The CDR3 loop spans 17 amino acids. The CDR3 DNA sequence: TGTGCCATCAGCGACCCCGGGACAAACCCAACTAATGAAAAACTGTTTTTT. Translated: CAISDPGTNPTNEKLFF.

J is TRBJ2-2 and V is TRBV9; D ambiguous. Germline V CDR1 and CDR2: SGDLS, YYNGEE. CDR3 length equals 12 residues. V shed 1 base and J shed 11 bases, with 9 bases lying between them. DNA for the CDR3: TGTGCCAGCAGCGTAAATGGGCTCGAGCTGTTTTTT. Translating gives CASSVNGLELFF.

This sequence joins TRBV19 and TRBJ1-2; D is unresolved. The CDR3 consists of 14 residues. With 5 bases removed from V and 3 bases from J, the gap between germline ends came to 13 bases. Per germline, CDR1 LNHDA and CDR2 SQIVND (reference sequence). The CDR3 spells CASSHPAVHYGYTF. The CDR3 coding sequence is TGTGCCAGTAGTCACCCGGCGGTACACTATGGCTACACCTTC. The complete variable domain, with remaining parts taken from reference TRBV19 and TRBJ1-2, reads DGGITQSPKYLFRKEGQNVTLSCEQNLNHDAMYWYRQDPGQGLRLIYYSQIVNDFQKGDIAEGYSVSREKKESFPLTVTSAQKNPTAFYLCASSHPAVHYGYTFGSGTRLTVV.

The genes are TRBV6-4 and TRBJ2-3, with D unresolved. Germline loops: CDR1 MRHNA, CDR2 SNTAGT. The V end was cut by 6 bases, the J end by 2 bases, with 12 bases between. This CDR3 is built from 14 residues. The CDR3 DNA sequence: TGTGCCAGCAGGGGGAACCTAAACACAGATACGCAGTATTTT. Translated: CASRGNLNTDTQYF.

This chain joins TRBV30 and TRBJ1-1; no firm D call. Deletions cut 2 bases from V and 1 base from J, with 8 bases between. This CDR3 comprises 13 residues. Looked up from germline, CDR1 is GTSNPN and CDR2 is SVGIG (reference sequence). In DNA, the CDR3 is TGTGCCTGGAGTCCTGCTACGAACACTGAAGCTTTCTTT. Its protein is CAWSPATNTEAFF.

The chain recombines TRBV25-1 with TRBJ2-7; possible D gene TRBD2, 7 bases. The V end was cut by 5 bases, the J end by 2 bases, with 19 bases between. CDR1 and CDR2 (germline): MGHDK, SYGVNS. The CDR3 is 16 amino acids. This chain's CDR3 is CASSPGAASGTYEQYF. In nucleotides, the CDR3 is TGTGCCAGCAGTCCGGGGGCGGCTAGCGGAACCTACGAGCAGTACTTC.

J is TRBJ1-4 and V is TRBV6-5; D possibly corresponds to TRBD1 (6 bases). This CDR3 is built from 15 residues. Germline-derived CDR1 and CDR2 are MNHEY and SVGAGI. Trimming took off 7 bases at V and 8 bases at J, with 20 bases between the two ends. The CDR3 DNA follows: TGTGCCAGCATCTTGAATCCGGGACAAAGGGAAAAACTGTTTTTT. It is translated as CASILNPGQREKLFF.